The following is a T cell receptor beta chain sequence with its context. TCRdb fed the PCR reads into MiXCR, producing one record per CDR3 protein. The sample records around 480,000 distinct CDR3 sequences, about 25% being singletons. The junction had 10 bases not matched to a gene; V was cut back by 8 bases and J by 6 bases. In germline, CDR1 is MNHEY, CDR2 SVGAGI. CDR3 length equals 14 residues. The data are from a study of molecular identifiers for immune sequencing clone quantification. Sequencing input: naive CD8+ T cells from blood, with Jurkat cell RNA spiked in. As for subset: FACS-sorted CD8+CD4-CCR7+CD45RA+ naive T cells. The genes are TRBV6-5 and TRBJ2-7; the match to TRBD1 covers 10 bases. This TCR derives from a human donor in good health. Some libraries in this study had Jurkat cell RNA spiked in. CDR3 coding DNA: TGTGCCAGCTCTGAGGGGGGACAGGGGTTCGAGCAGTACTTC. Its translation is CASSEGGQGFEQYF.